This T cell receptor (beta chain) was identified during a study of human T cells and chemical hapten exposure. Study-wide points: Expanded TCRs clustered into significantly more large CDR3 similarity groups than controls, the analysis revealed.

The CDR3 length is 13 residues. Trimming stripped 0 bases from V and 11 bases from J, with 12 bases between. Per the germline V gene, CDR1 is MNHNS and CDR2 is SASEGT. Indicated time point: patch test 2, 6 weeks after DPC sensitization. Treatment described: therapeutic diphenylcyclopropenone sensitization with weekly scalp DPC. This clonotype was recorded many times. The antigen is not known. As the library was built, unique molecular identifiers were attached to individual cDNA molecules. Authors' data handling: TCR counts had a median of about 94,000 per sample and spanned about 20,000 to 700,000. TCRdb fed the RACE reads into MiXCR, producing one record per CDR3 protein. The V and J calls were determined by TCRdb, not by the authors. The data contain 360,000 or so distinct CDR3 sequences, about 6% of them singletons.

This specimen was whole blood, taken in connection with sensitization to the hapten diphenylcyclopropenone (DPC). This clonotype was sampled from a woman under 30 with alopecia areata. Some clones in this sample may be carry-over from other donors' samples. The J gene is TRBJ2-3, the V gene TRBV6-1, with D tentatively TRBD1 (6 bases). The CDR3 DNA reads TGTGCCAGCAGTGAAGCGCACCGGACAGAGCAGTATTTT. Encoded protein: CASSEAHRTEQYF.